This T cell receptor beta chain appears in the sequencing data of a study of T-cell memory formation after mild COVID-19. TCRdb called the 5' RACE reads again in MiXCR, with one record for every CDR3 protein. The table records about 340,000 distinct CDR3 sequences, 15% of them present only once. The CDR3 is 14 residues long. Trimming pared 7 bases from V and 1 base from J, leaving 13 bases between. Germline V gene lookup returns CDR1 SGHRS and CDR2 YFSETQ. Sequencing was carried out using PBMCs or a T cell subset sorted from them (not recorded which). The clonotype comes from a man aged 18 to 35 who had mild COVID-19 (a few samples of this study predate the infection). Cell type and time point are not known. V is TRBV5-1 and J is TRBJ2-3, with D unresolved. CDR3 protein: CASAQALGTDTQYF. The CDR3 nucleotides read TGCGCCAGCGCTCAAGCCCTCGGCACAGATACGCAGTATTTT. Supplemented by reference TRBV5-1 and TRBJ2-3, the full variable domain reads KAGVTQTPRYLIKTRGQQVTLSCSPISGHRSVSWYQQTPGQGLQFLFEYFSETQRNKGNFPGRFSGRQFSNSRSEMNVSTLELGDSALYLCASAQALGTDTQYFGPGTRLTVL.